Given below is one T cell receptor beta chain in context. This CDR3 spans 15 amino acids. Trimming shortened V by 0 bases and J by 6 bases, and 12 bases separated the two germline ends. Per the germline V gene, CDR1 is SGHKS and CDR2 is YYEKEE (reference sequence). The sample belongs to a study of identical twins. TCRdb analysed the 5' RACE reads with MiXCR anew, one entry per CDR3 protein. Among some 690,000 distinct CDR3 sequences listed, around 20% were seen once. The data also belong to a second study, concerning T cells expressing NK-cell markers.

Sequenced sample: PBMCs. The J gene is TRBJ2-2, the V gene TRBV5-5; no clear D. The origin of this receptor is a woman between 18 and 29 years old in good health. The CDR3 is CASSLGTRLPGELFF. In nucleotides, the CDR3 is TGTGCCAGCAGCTTGGGGACGCGCCTACCCGGGGAGCTGTTTTTT.